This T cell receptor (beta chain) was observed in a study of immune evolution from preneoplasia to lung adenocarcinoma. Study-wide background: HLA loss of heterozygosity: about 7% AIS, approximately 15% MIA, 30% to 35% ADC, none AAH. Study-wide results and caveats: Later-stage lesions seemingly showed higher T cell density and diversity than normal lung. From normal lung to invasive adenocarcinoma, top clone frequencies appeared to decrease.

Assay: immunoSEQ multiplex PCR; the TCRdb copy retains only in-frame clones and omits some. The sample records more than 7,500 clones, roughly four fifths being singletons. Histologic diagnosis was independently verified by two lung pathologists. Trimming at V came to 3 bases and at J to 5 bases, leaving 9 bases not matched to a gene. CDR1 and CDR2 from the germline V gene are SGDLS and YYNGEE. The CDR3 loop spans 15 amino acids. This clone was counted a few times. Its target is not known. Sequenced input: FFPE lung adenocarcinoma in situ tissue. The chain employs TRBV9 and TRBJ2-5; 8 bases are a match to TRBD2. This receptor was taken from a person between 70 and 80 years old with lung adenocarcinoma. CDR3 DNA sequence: TGTGCCAGCAGCGGTGGACTAGCCGGCTGGGAGACCCAGTACTTC. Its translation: CASSGGLAGWETQYF.